The entry below gives a single T cell receptor (beta chain) sequence along with its context. The target antigen is unknown. The data derive from a study of STAT3 mutations in large granular lymphocyte leukemia. Some clones are missing from TCRdb's copy, which holds only in-frame ones; the method was immunoSEQ multiplex PCR. The sample yields more than 9,000 clones, around nine tenths seen once. Study results and caveats: After therapy, 6 of 18 patients switched clonotypes, all new clones STAT3 wild type. In T-cell large granular lymphocyte leukemia, about half of patients showed multiple immunodominant subclonotypes.

Germline CDR1 and CDR2: MNHEY and SMNVEV (reference sequence). The CDR3 has 15 residues. Trimming at V came to 3 bases and at J to 7 bases, leaving 8 bases not matched to a gene. The TCR was taken from a man aged 60 to 75 with T-cell large granular lymphocyte leukemia. Some clones in this sample may be carry-over from other donors' samples. Input material: peripheral blood mononuclear cells. The chain links TRBV27 to TRBJ2-7; 11 positions agree with TRBD2. The chain's CDR3 is CASSFSGRVSREQYF. For the CDR3, the DNA is TGTGCCAGCAGTTTTAGCGGGAGGGTCTCGAGGGAGCAGTACTTC.